Ten or more counts support the clone carrying this TCR beta chain. What it binds is not known. Trimming took off 5 bases at V and 5 bases at J, with 6 bases between the two ends. This CDR3 is 12 amino acids long. The data were taken from a study of T cells in Graves' hyperthyroidism and ophthalmopathy. As for the study in general: It was at initial diagnosis, before any treatment, that peripheral blood was collected.

Study conclusions and caveats: Blood held most thyroid clonotypes expanded above 0.001 frequency.

Researchers amplified the TCR beta CDR3 regions from RNA transcripts. In the first-round RT-PCR of the TCR CDR3, the HTBI primer set was used. Via MiXCR, TCRdb re-called the multiplex PCR reads, giving one row per CDR3 protein. This table holds about 620,000 distinct CDR3 sequences, about 17% found once. This clonotype originated in a woman younger than 45 with Graves' hyperthyroidism. The sequenced material came from blood. The V gene is TRBV12-3 or TRBV12-4, the J gene TRBJ2-2, with D unresolved. CDR3 nucleotide sequence: TGTGCCAGCAGTGTTGTGACCGGGGAGCTGTTTTTT. This encodes CASSVVTGELFF.